Listed below are T cell receptor beta chains from one sample, sequenced in a study of shared clonotypes between healthy human individuals. The assay was immunoSEQ multiplex PCR, and TCRdb's table has in-frame clones only and misses some. The sample lists approximately 1,500,000 clones; 95% to 99% were seen once. Sequenced sample: naive CD4+ T cells sorted from blood. The receptor set was obtained from a young man in good health. Each CDR3 is given with its conserved first and last residue. The D gene is left open where the match is weak.

D	V	J	CDR3
TRBD2	TRBV5-6	TRBJ2-7	CASSFITSGIYEQYF
.	TRBV12-5	TRBJ2-1	CASGSVLSYNEQFF
.	TRBV6-5	TRBJ1-1	CASSDPVDTEAFF
TRBD2	TRBV5-4	TRBJ2-3	CASSSQAGVADTQYF
TRBD1	TRBV28	TRBJ1-2	CASSRISDRGGGYTF
.	TRBV25-1	TRBJ2-2	CASTSLSTGELFF
TRBD1	TRBV7-6	TRBJ2-1	CASSILPGQGAHEQFF
TRBD2	TRBV27	TRBJ2-1	CASSSPLWGRADNSYNEQFF
.	TRBV5-8	TRBJ1-5	CASRSNRVADKNQPQHF
.	TRBV5-1	TRBJ2-2	CASSLARGTGELFF
.	TRBV7-8	TRBJ2-7	CASSLLTGLLEQYF